These 18 T cell receptor beta chains originate from one sample sequenced in a study of T cells in Graves' hyperthyroidism and ophthalmopathy. TCR beta CDR3 region amplification was performed from RNA transcripts. A set of HTBI primers served as the primers for a first-round RT-PCR of the TCR CDR3. TCRdb itself ran the multiplex PCR reads through MiXCR, one entry per CDR3 protein. The data contain roughly 280,000 distinct CDR3 sequences, over 15% of them singletons. The sample was blood. The origin of the receptors is a woman aged 55-70 years with Graves' ophthalmopathy.

Only a few counts were recorded for this clonotype. The chain has TRBV6-2 or TRBV6-3 and TRBJ2-1; possible D gene TRBD1, 6 bases. Germline V CDR1 and CDR2: MNHEY, SVGEGT. The CDR3 covers 13 residues. V was cut by 6 bases and J by 4 bases, with 10 bases left in between. CDR3: CASSTDRYNEQFF. CDR3 bases: TGTGCCAGCAGCACTGACAGGTACAATGAGCAGTTCTTC.

This clonotype showed up many times. The chain joins TRBV30 to TRBJ2-2; D is perhaps TRBD1 or TRBD2 (6 bases each). Germline lookup yields CDR1 GTSNPN and CDR2 SVGIG (reference sequence). The CDR3 has 15 amino acids. Trimming cost V 2 bases and J 5 bases, with 15 bases left between them. CDR3: CAWSTRGLRTGELFF. The CDR3 DNA sequence: TGTGCCTGGAGTACCCGGGGGCTTAGGACCGGGGAGCTGTTTTTT.

This clonotype has more than one count but fewer than ten. This chain links TRBV28 with TRBJ1-5; TRBD1 is a possible D gene (5 bases). The germline gives CDR1 MDHEN, CDR2 SYDVKM. The CDR3 runs to 15 residues. The ends were cut back, 2 bases at V and 7 bases at J, with 15 bases in the middle. Here the CDR3 reads CASSLTIRGSQPQHF. The CDR3 region has the DNA TGTGCCAGCAGTTTAACTATTAGGGGATCGCAGCCCCAGCATTTT.

This chain uses TRBV10-3 with TRBJ2-5; no clear D gene. The germline gives CDR1 ENHRY, CDR2 SYGVKD. With 2 bases removed from V and 2 bases from J, the gap between germline ends came to 3 bases. The CDR3 is 12 residues long. The CDR3 spells CAISEEQETQYF. The CDR3 DNA sequence: TGTGCCATCAGTGAGGAACAAGAGACCCAGTACTTC.

Many counts were recorded for this clonotype. J is TRBJ2-7 and V is TRBV20-1; D uncertain. From germline, CDR1 is DFQATT and CDR2 SNEGSKA (reference sequence). The CDR3 is 11 residues long. V gave up 1 base and J gave up 6 bases, with 7 bases separating them. CDR3 nucleotides: TGCAGTGCTAGAGCCGGGTTCGAGCAGTACTTC. It specifies CSARAGFEQYF.

This clonotype was counted ten times or more. The J gene is TRBJ2-7, the V gene TRBV4-1; no firm D call. Germline lookup yields CDR1 MGHRA and CDR2 YSYEKL. This CDR3 has 15 residues. V was trimmed by 0 bases and J by 1 base, leaving 10 bases between them. The CDR3 DNA is TGCGCCAGCAGCCAAGATCTTTTGCGGTCCTACGAGCAGTACTTC. Its protein is CASSQDLLRSYEQYF.

V is TRBV2 and J is TRBJ2-1, with D unresolved. V was shortened by 4 bases and J by 10 bases, with 8 bases between the two germline ends. The CDR3 runs to 11 residues. Germline V gene data show CDR1 as SNHLY and CDR2 as FYNNEI. CDR3 amino acids: CASSVQDEQFF. CDR3 DNA: TGTGCCAGCAGTGTCCAAGACGAGCAGTTCTTC.

This clonotype appeared many times. The chain links TRBV5-1 to TRBJ2-1; 7 nucleotides match TRBD1. V shed 4 bases and J 3 bases; nucleotides not matched to a gene: 7. The CDR3 contains 15 residues. Germline V gene sequence: CDR1 SGHRS, CDR2 YFSETQ. CDR3 loop: CASSPGQTNYNEQFF. The CDR3 DNA reads TGCGCCAGCAGCCCGGGACAGACTAACTACAATGAGCAGTTCTTC.

The chain employs TRBV13 and TRBJ2-7, with 12 bases matching TRBD1. Germline V gene data show CDR1 as PRHDT and CDR2 as FYEKMQ (reference sequence). Trimming removed 6 bases from V and 6 bases from J; junction bases left unmatched: 9. There are 15 residues in the CDR3. The CDR3 protein is CASRLGGTGGFEQYF. The CDR3 coding sequence is TGTGCCAGCAGACTAGGGGGGACAGGGGGCTTCGAGCAGTACTTC.

This clonotype occurred a few times. The chain couples TRBV6-5 to TRBJ2-7; no reliable D call. The germline gives CDR1 MNHEY, CDR2 SVGAGI. This CDR3 region has 14 residues. The V end was cut by 3 bases, the J end by 3 bases, with 12 bases between. The CDR3 here is CASSYDLGNYEQYF. The CDR3 bases are TGTGCCAGCAGTTATGATTTGGGTAACTACGAGCAGTACTTC.

The CDR3 nucleotides read TGTGCCAGCAGCTTGTCAGCAACAACCTCTGGGGCCAACGTCCTGACTTTC. This sequence encodes CASSLSATTSGANVLTF. The V and J genes are TRBV5-8 and TRBJ2-6, with D unclear. CDR1 and CDR2 from the germline V gene are SGHTS and YDEGEE. Trimming pared 1 base from V and 0 bases from J, leaving 11 bases between. CDR3 length: 17 residues.

Many counts were recorded for this clonotype. The chain links TRBV5-1 to TRBJ2-3, with D possibly being TRBD2 (5 bases). Germline assignment: CDR1 SGHRS and CDR2 YFSETQ. The CDR3 runs 13 residues. V was pared by 1 base and J by 6 bases, with 9 bases between. The CDR3 region has the DNA TGCGCCAGCAGCTTGCAGCCGGGGGATACGCAGTATTTT. The encoded protein is CASSLQPGDTQYF.

This clonotype was seen a handful of times. The chain combines TRBV19 with TRBJ2-1; D not resolved. The CDR3 extends over 13 amino acids. Looked up from germline, CDR1 is LNHDA and CDR2 is SQIVND (reference sequence). V gave up 1 base and J gave up 5 bases, with 6 bases separating them. The CDR3 DNA reads TGTGCCAGTAGTATAGGACGAAACAATGAGCAGTTCTTC. As protein: CASSIGRNNEQFF.

Note on this clonotype: This may stem from a read error, because a much larger clone lies one nucleotide away. The chain links TRBV20-1 to TRBJ2-7, with 9 bases matching TRBD2. The CDR3 runs to 13 residues. Germline V gives CDR1 DFQATT, CDR2 SNEGSKA (reference sequence). The CDR3 spells CGALAGPPYEQYF. The CDR3 bases are TGCGGTGCCCTAGCGGGGCCCCCCTACGAGCAGTACTTC.

This clonotype was counted ten times or more. This chain uses TRBV12-3 or TRBV12-4 with TRBJ2-1, with 7 nucleotides matching TRBD2. The length of the CDR3 is 14 residues. Germline trimming cut 6 bases from V and 9 bases from J; bases unmatched to any gene: 11. This CDR3 reads CASSPVREEGEQFF. DNA of the CDR3: TGTGCCAGCAGCCCCGTTCGGGAGGAGGGTGAGCAGTTCTTC.

V gene TRBV2 combines with J gene TRBJ2-4; TRBD2 is a possible D gene (6 bases). Germline-derived CDR1 and CDR2 are SNHLY and FYNNEI. V lost 3 bases to trimming and J lost 0 bases, with 9 bases between them. The CDR3 runs to 15 residues. This CDR3 reads CASSEERVAKNIQYF. The CDR3 DNA reads TGTGCCAGCAGTGAGGAGCGGGTAGCCAAAAACATTCAGTACTTC.

This clonotype occurred a few times. The chain employs TRBV5-5 and TRBJ1-6; D gene unclear. The germline V gene has CDR1 SGHKS and CDR2 YYEKEE (reference sequence). The V gene lost 4 bases and the J gene lost 6 bases, with 8 bases spanning the gap. CDR3 length: 13 residues. This CDR3 reads CASSLSTNSPLHF. The CDR3 DNA follows: TGTGCCAGCAGCCTATCAACTAATTCACCCCTCCACTTT.

This clonotype was recorded many times. DNA for the CDR3: TGTGCCAGCAGCTTACGGGGACGGACTGAAGCTTTCTTT. Translated, it gives CASSLRGRTEAFF. This chain links TRBV13 with TRBJ1-1, with a tentative D call TRBD1 (5 bases). V gave up 2 bases and J gave up 5 bases, with 9 bases separating them. CDR3 length equals 13 residues. Germline CDR1 PRHDT, CDR2 FYEKMQ (reference sequence).